This T cell receptor (beta chain) originates from a study of cytomegalovirus exposure and HLA in healthy donors. PCR involved 60 Vbeta and 13 Jbeta primers. Generated by immunoSEQ multiplex PCR, the TCRdb table keeps only in-frame clones and is missing some. The sample includes 190,000 or so clones, approximately 80% of them seen just once. V shed 6 bases, J shed 6 bases, and the junction held 5 bases outside the gene matches. The V gene's germline CDR1 is MDHEN and CDR2 SYDVKM. The CDR3 contains 13 residues. Sequences were obtained from PBMCs. V and J are TRBV28 and TRBJ1-5; 7 nucleotides agree with TRBD1. The clonotype comes from a woman aged 50 to 60 in good health and CMV-seropositive. The CDR3 spells CASSPDRVQPQHF. DNA of the CDR3: TGTGCCAGCAGCCCCGACAGGGTTCAGCCCCAGCATTTT.